This TCR beta chain was identified in a study of T-cell reconstitution after alpha-beta-depleted transplantation in children. Germline assignment: CDR1 SGHRS and CDR2 YFSETQ. The V gene end was trimmed by 0 bases and the J gene end by 6 bases; junction bases not matched to a gene: 7. The CDR3 covers 16 residues. Preparation of the TCRbeta library involved a method that used unique molecular identifiers. TCRdb used MiXCR to reprocess the PCR reads, holding one entry per CDR3 protein. The sample has 280,000 or so distinct CDR3 sequences; roughly 12% are singletons. This clonotype was counted ten times or more.

The chain combines TRBV5-1 with TRBJ2-1; 9 bases align to TRBD2. The material sequenced was peripheral blood, taken 180 days after TCRalphabeta/CD19-depleted stem cell transplant. The TCR comes from a male patient aged 2 to 9 who had a stem cell transplant for chronic granulomatous disease, so the T cells may come from the graft donor. This CDR3 reads CASSLVAGGPFNEQFF. The CDR3 bases are TGCGCCAGCAGCTTGGTGGCGGGAGGGCCTTTCAATGAGCAGTTCTTC.